Presented here are 27 T cell receptor beta chains from one specimen sequenced in a study of CD8+CD57+ T cells in acquired aplastic anemia. Profiling that covered TCR beta VDJ and CDR3 relied on genomic DNA as its template. Using its own MiXCR run on the reads, TCRdb lists one record per CDR3 protein. This sample has around 220,000 distinct CDR3 sequences; roughly 45% occur once, and the top ten carry just under 20%. CD8+CD57+ cell expansion had been shown by flow cytometry in patients chosen for sequencing. Sequences were obtained from sorted CD4+, CD8+, or CD8+CD57+ T cells (not recorded which) from PBMCs. All receptors derive from a human donor with aplastic anemia.

The chain is built from TRBV20-1 and TRBJ2-2; no clear D. V lost 1 base and J lost 6, with 12 bases in between. Germline CDR1 is DFQATT and CDR2 is SNEGSKA (reference sequence). The CDR3 consists of 14 residues. CDR3 DNA: TGCAGTGCTAGAGTAGGGAATAGGGCCGGGGAGCTGTTTTTT. Translation: CSARVGNRAGELFF.

The CDR3 DNA reads as TGTGCCAGCAGCTTCGGTGCAGCGGATACGCAGTATTTT. This translates into CASSFGAADTQYF. The chain is built from TRBV5-8 and TRBJ2-3; D remains unclear. CDR3 size: 13 residues. Germline V CDR1 and CDR2: SGHTS, YDEGEE. The V end was cut by 2 bases, the J end by 6 bases, with 10 bases between.

V usage is TRBV5-6 and J usage is TRBJ2-7; D is ambiguous. V was pared by 4 bases and J by 4 bases, with 12 bases between. The CDR3 contains 13 residues. Germline V gene lookup returns CDR1 SGHDT and CDR2 YYEEEE. DNA of the CDR3: TGTGCCAGCAGCGACCAGGAGTCGTACGAGCAGTACTTC. This sequence encodes CASSDQESYEQYF.

This clonotype was recorded many times. This sequence joins TRBV7-9 and TRBJ1-1; no reliable D call. Trimming pared 7 bases from V and 4 bases from J, leaving 4 bases between. Germline V gives CDR1 SEHNR, CDR2 FQNEAQ (reference sequence). This CDR3 spans 10 amino acids. CDR3 nucleotide sequence: TGTGCCAGCAACCCCACTGAAGCTTTCTTT. This sequence encodes CASNPTEAFF.

The chain links TRBV2 to TRBJ1-1; 8 positions agree with TRBD1. The J segment lost 5 bases and the V segment lost 8 bases, leaving 10 bases of the junction unmatched. CDR1 is SNHLY and CDR2 is FYNNEI in the germline V gene. The CDR3 is made up of 14 amino acids. The CDR3 is CASARGQGATEAFF. The DNA of the CDR3 is TGTGCCAGCGCCCGCGGACAGGGCGCAACTGAAGCTTTCTTT. The whole variable domain, filled in from reference TRBV2 and TRBJ1-1, reads EPEVTQTPSHQVTQMGQEVILRCVPISNHLYFYWYRQILGQKVEFLVSFYNNEISEKSEIFDDQFSVERPDGSNFTLKIRSTKLEDSAMYFCASARGQGATEAFFGQGTRLTVV.

Points on this clonotype: Mismatch with germline at one junction end may stem from a read error. This chain links TRBV9 with TRBJ1-4; D is possibly TRBD1 (5 bases). Germline CDR1 reads SGDLS; CDR2 reads YYNGEE. This CDR3 has 14 amino acids. The CDR3 sequence is CVSSATATNEKLFF. In DNA form, the CDR3 reads TGTGTCAGCAGCGCGACAGCAACTAATGAAAAACTGTTTTTT.

This clonotype was seen many times. V usage is TRBV5-1 and J usage is TRBJ2-7; 9 bases match TRBD1. The germline V gene encodes CDR1 SGHRS and CDR2 YFSETQ. CDR3 size: 15 residues. V shed 4 bases, J shed 3 bases, and the junction held 8 bases outside the gene matches. The CDR3 protein is CASSPTRTGDYEQYF. The CDR3 DNA is TGCGCCAGCAGCCCAACAAGGACAGGGGACTACGAGCAGTACTTC. The full variable domain, with the rest looked up from reference TRBV5-1 and TRBJ2-7, is KAGVTQTPRYLIKTRGQQVTLSCSPISGHRSVSWYQQTPGQGLQFLFEYFSETQRNKGNFPGRFSGRQFSNSRSEMNVSTLELGDSALYLCASSPTRTGDYEQYFGPGTRLTVT.

This clonotype was picked up many times. This sequence joins TRBV19 and TRBJ1-1, with a weak D call TRBD1 (5 bases). CDR1 and CDR2 (germline): LNHDA, SQIVND (reference sequence). V lost 2 bases, J lost 1 base, and 8 bases lay in between. The CDR3 consists of 14 residues. The CDR3 DNA reads as TGTGCCAGTAGTATAAAGACAGAGAACACTGAAGCTTTCTTT. Amino acids: CASSIKTENTEAFF.

The V call is TRBV19, the J call TRBJ1-5; D is unclear. The CDR3 length is 13 residues. V shed 7 bases and J shed 7 bases, with 14 bases lying between them. CDR1 LNHDA and CDR2 SQIVND come from the germline V gene (reference sequence). CDR3 protein: CASTPVGNQPQHF. CDR3 DNA: TGTGCCAGTACCCCGGTGGGGAACCAGCCCCAGCATTTT.

CDR3 DNA: TGTGCCAGCAGCTTAGCGCGGGAGGGCCTAGCCGATTACGAGCAGTACTTC. Translation: CASSLAREGLADYEQYF. The V and J genes are TRBV7-2 and TRBJ2-7; TRBD2 matches at 9 bases. V was clipped by 0 bases and J by 4 bases; unmatched bases: 10. This CDR3 is built from 17 residues. Germline CDR1 SGHTA, CDR2 FQGNSA.

This chain connects TRBV7-2 to TRBJ2-7, with D tentatively TRBD1 or TRBD2 (6 bases each). Germline V lookup: CDR1 SGHTA, CDR2 FQGNSA. There are 13 residues in the CDR3. V was pared by 8 bases and J by 6 bases, with 17 bases between. CDR3 nucleotides: TGTGCCAGCGTTGAAGAACAGGGAGGCGAGCAGTACTTC. It specifies CASVEEQGGEQYF.

This clonotype was seen once. This chain uses TRBV20-1 with TRBJ1-2, with a tentative D call TRBD1 (5 bases). Germline CDR1 is DFQATT and CDR2 is SNEGSKA (reference sequence). The CDR3 runs to 15 residues. The V end lost 8 bases, the J end lost 3 bases, and 22 bases lay between the germline ends. The CDR3 loop is CSTVAAGSFDYGYTF. The CDR3 DNA reads as TGCAGTACGGTGGCGGCAGGGAGCTTCGACTATGGCTACACCTTC.

V usage is TRBV7-9 and J usage is TRBJ2-7; no reliable D call. Germline V CDR1 and CDR2: SEHNR, FQNEAQ (reference sequence). Trimming removed 3 bases from V and 3 bases from J, with 12 bases in between. There are 14 residues in the CDR3. The CDR3 reads CASSLSGRSYEQYF. Written as DNA, the CDR3 is TGTGCCAGCAGCTTGTCAGGACGGAGCTACGAGCAGTACTTC.

In this sample, this clonotype turned up many times. This chain joins TRBV7-2 and TRBJ2-7; D not resolved. V lost 4 bases to trimming and J lost 4 bases, with 8 bases between them. Per the germline V gene, CDR1 is SGHTA and CDR2 is FQGNSA. The CDR3 runs 12 residues. The DNA of the CDR3 is TGTGCCAGCAGCTCAACAGAGTACGAGCAGTACTTC. It translates to CASSSTEYEQYF.

This clonotype showed up many times. The chain couples TRBV2 to TRBJ1-4, with 10 bases that match TRBD1. This CDR3 is 14 amino acids long. Losses at the gene ends were 5 bases for V and 8 bases for J; bases not matched to a gene: 5. Germline V gene data show CDR1 as SNHLY and CDR2 as FYNNEI. The CDR3 region is CASSLDRGREKLFF. The CDR3, as DNA: TGTGCCAGCAGTCTTGACAGGGGGCGCGAAAAACTGTTTTTT. Supplemented by reference TRBV2 and TRBJ1-4, the full variable domain reads EPEVTQTPSHQVTQMGQEVILRCVPISNHLYFYWYRQILGQKVEFLVSFYNNEISEKSEIFDDQFSVERPDGSNFTLKIRSTKLEDSAMYFCASSLDRGREKLFFGSGTQLSVL.

This chain uses TRBV10-3 with TRBJ2-7; 7 bases are shared with TRBD1. The CDR3 totals 15 residues. The V gene end was trimmed by 0 bases and the J gene end by 2 bases; junction bases not matched to a gene: 4. Looked up from germline, CDR1 is ENHRY and CDR2 is SYGVKD. CDR3 loop: CAISESRGQTYEQYF. CDR3 DNA sequence: TGTGCCATCAGTGAGTCGAGGGGACAGACCTACGAGCAGTACTTC.

About this clonotype: A read error is possible here, since a much larger clone lies one base away. V gene TRBV27 combines with J gene TRBJ2-7; D is possibly TRBD1 or TRBD2 (5 bases each). Germline V lookup: CDR1 MNHEY, CDR2 SMNVEV (reference sequence). This CDR3 is 14 amino acids long. Written as DNA, the CDR3 is TGTGCCAGCAGTTTAATAGGGACCTCCTACGAGCCGTACTTC. It translates to CASSLIGTSYEPYF.

This clonotype was observed a single time. The chain combines TRBV29-1 with TRBJ1-3, with D uncertain. Trimming cost V 0 bases and J 0 bases, with 6 bases left between them. The CDR3 runs to 14 residues. Germline V lookup: CDR1 SQVTM, CDR2 ANQGSEA. CDR3 nucleotide sequence: TGCAGCGTTGAAGAGGCGGCCTCTGGAAACACCATATATTTT. It is translated as CSVEEAASGNTIYF.

This clonotype was seen at least ten times. V usage is TRBV3-1 and J usage is TRBJ1-5, with 7 bases aligning to TRBD1. The CDR3 extends over 15 amino acids. Germline CDR1 LGHDT, CDR2 YNNKEL (reference sequence). The V and J ends lost 4 bases and 7 bases, in that order; junction bases with no gene match: 10. The CDR3: CASSPNRDSGQPQHF. CDR3 nucleotide sequence: TGTGCCAGCAGCCCCAACCGGGACAGCGGCCAGCCCCAGCATTTT.

The CDR3, as DNA: TGCGCCAGCAGCTTGGCGGGATCGAATAATTCACCCCTCCACTTT. Encoded protein: CASSLAGSNNSPLHF. The chain recombines TRBV5-1 with TRBJ1-6; unclear D gene. Germline V lookup: CDR1 SGHRS, CDR2 YFSETQ. With 0 bases removed from V and 5 bases from J, the gap between germline ends came to 9 bases. This CDR3 contains 15 residues.

The chain employs TRBV7-6 and TRBJ2-7; 10 positions match TRBD2. CDR1 and CDR2 from the germline V gene are SGHVS and FNYEAQ. CDR3 length: 14 residues. V dropped 5 bases and J dropped 4; count of bases not matched to a gene: 5. CDR3 sequence: CASSLTSGEYEQYF. CDR3 coding DNA: TGTGCCAGCAGCCTTACTAGCGGGGAGTACGAGCAGTACTTC.

The chain uses TRBV2 and TRBJ1-4; possibly TRBD1 for D (6 bases). With 11 bases removed from V and 7 bases from J, the gap between germline ends came to 11 bases. The CDR3 sequence is 11 residues long. Germline CDR1 and CDR2: SNHLY and FYNNEI. The CDR3 nucleotides are TGTGCCGGCGGACAGATTGAAAAACTGTTTTTT. Amino acids: CAGGQIEKLFF.

This rearrangement joins TRBV29-1 to TRBJ1-1, with D uncertain. Between the trimmed V and J ends, which lost 6 bases and 3 bases, there was a span of 8 bases. CDR3 length: 11 amino acids. Germline V CDR1 and CDR2: SQVTM, ANQGSEA. The CDR3 coding sequence is TGCAGCGTAAATACCTACACTGAAGCTTTCTTT. This sequence encodes CSVNTYTEAFF. The complete variable domain, with remaining parts taken from reference TRBV29-1 and TRBJ1-1, reads SAVISQKPSRDICQRGTSLTIQCQVDSQVTMMFWYRQQPGQSLTLIATANQGSEATYESGFVIDKFPISRPNLTFSTLTVSNMSPEDSSIYLCSVNTYTEAFFGQGTRLTVV.

This clonotype was observed at least ten times. The chain recombines TRBV27 with TRBJ2-4; D is unclear. The germline V and J ends were trimmed by 0 bases and 3 bases, with 3 bases remaining between them. CDR1 MNHEY and CDR2 SMNVEV come from the germline V gene (reference sequence). This CDR3 has 13 residues. The DNA of the CDR3 is TGTGCCAGCAGTTTATCGGTCAAAAACATTCAGTACTTC. The encoded protein is CASSLSVKNIQYF.

The rearrangement uses TRBV15 and TRBJ2-7; unclear D gene. Between the trimmed V and J ends, which lost 1 base and 2 bases, there was a span of 12 bases. Germline CDR1 LNHNV, CDR2 YYDKDF (reference sequence). The CDR3 covers 15 residues. The CDR3 DNA reads TGTGCCACCAGCAGAGGCGCCCTTGGGACCTACGAGCAGTACGTC. Its protein is CATSRGALGTYEQYV.

This clonotype was detected many times. The J gene is TRBJ2-7, the V gene TRBV5-4, with D perhaps matching TRBD1 (6 bases). The CDR3 is 13 amino acids. The V end lost 4 bases, the J end lost 7 bases, and 15 bases lay between the germline ends. The germline V gene encodes CDR1 SGHNT and CDR2 YYREEE (reference sequence). The CDR3 here is CASSQPDRKEQYF. CDR3 in DNA: TGTGCCAGCAGCCAACCCGACAGGAAGGAGCAGTACTTC.

The table lists this clonotype with a count of one. The V gene is TRBV12-3 or TRBV12-4, the J gene TRBJ1-2; D is unresolved. There are 14 residues in the CDR3. Trimming cost V 7 bases and J 2 bases, with 14 bases left between them. Here the CDR3 DNA reads TGTGCCAGCACCCCCCCCCGGGGAAACTATGGCTACACCTTC. This translates into CASTPPRGNYGYTF.